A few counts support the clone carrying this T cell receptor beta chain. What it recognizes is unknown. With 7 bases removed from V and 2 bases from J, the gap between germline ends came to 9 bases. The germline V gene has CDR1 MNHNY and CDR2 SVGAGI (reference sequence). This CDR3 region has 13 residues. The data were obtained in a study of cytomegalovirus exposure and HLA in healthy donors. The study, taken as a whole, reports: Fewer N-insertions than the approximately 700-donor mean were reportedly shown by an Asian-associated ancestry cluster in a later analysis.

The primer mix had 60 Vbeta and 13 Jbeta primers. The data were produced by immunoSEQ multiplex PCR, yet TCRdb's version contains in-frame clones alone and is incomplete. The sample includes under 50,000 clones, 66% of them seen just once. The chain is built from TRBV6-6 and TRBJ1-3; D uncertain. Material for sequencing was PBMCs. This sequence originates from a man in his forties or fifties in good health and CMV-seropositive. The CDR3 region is CASTGSPGNTIYF. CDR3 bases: TGTGCCAGCACCGGGAGCCCTGGAAACACCATATATTTT.